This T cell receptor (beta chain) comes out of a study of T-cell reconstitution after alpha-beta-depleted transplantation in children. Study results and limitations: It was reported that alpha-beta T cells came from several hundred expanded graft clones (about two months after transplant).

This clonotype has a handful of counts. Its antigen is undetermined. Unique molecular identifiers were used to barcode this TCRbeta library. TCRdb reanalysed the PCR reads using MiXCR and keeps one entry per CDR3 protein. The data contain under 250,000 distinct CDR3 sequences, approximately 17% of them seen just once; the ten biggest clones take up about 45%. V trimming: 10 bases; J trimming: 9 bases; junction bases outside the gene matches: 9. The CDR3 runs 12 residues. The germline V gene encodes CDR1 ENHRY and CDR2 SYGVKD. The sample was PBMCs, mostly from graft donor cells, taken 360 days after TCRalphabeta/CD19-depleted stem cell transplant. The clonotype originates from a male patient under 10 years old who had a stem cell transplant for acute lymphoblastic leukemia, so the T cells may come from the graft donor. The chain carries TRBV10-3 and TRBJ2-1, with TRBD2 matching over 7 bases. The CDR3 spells CASTHASGEQFF. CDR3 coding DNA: TGTGCCAGCACCCATGCTAGCGGTGAGCAGTTCTTC.